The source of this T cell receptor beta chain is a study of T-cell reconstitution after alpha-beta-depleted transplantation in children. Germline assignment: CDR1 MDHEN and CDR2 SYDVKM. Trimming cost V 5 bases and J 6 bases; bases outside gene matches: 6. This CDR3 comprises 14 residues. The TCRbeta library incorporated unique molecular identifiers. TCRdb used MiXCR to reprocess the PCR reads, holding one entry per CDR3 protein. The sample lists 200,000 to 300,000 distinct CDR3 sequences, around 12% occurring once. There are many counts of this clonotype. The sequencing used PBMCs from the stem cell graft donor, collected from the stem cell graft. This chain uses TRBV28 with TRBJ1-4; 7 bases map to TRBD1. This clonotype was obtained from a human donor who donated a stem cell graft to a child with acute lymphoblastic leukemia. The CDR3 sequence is CASSPGGNDEKLFF. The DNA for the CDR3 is TGTGCCAGCAGTCCAGGGGGTAACGATGAAAAACTGTTTTTT. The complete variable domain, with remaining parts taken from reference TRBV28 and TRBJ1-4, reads DVKVTQSSRYLVKRTGEKVFLECVQDMDHENMFWYRQDPGLGLRLIYFSYDVKMKEKGDIPEGYSVSREKKERFSLILESASTNQTSMYLCASSPGGNDEKLFFGSGTQLSVL.